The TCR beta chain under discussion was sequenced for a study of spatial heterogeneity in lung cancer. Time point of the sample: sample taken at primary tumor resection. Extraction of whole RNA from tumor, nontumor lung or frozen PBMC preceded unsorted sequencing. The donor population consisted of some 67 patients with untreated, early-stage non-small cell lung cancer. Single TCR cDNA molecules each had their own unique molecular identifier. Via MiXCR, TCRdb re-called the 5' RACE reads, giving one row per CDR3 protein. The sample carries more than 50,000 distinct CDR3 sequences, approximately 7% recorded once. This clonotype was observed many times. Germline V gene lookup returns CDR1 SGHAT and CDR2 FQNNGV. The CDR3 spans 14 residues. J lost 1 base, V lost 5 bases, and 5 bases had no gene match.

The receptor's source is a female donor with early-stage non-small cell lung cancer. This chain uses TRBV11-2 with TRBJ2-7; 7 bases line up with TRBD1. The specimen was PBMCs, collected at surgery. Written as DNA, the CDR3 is TGTGCCAGCAGCAAGCCGGGACAGTCCTACGAGCAGTACTTC. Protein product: CASSKPGQSYEQYF.